This T cell receptor beta chain was identified in a study of cytomegalovirus exposure and HLA in healthy donors. Study background: Ancestry clustering placed roughly four fifths of under 450 genotyped donors in the Caucasian-associated cluster.

The length of the CDR3 is 16 residues. Germline V gene lookup returns CDR1 SGHNT and CDR2 YENEEA. Trimming cost V 5 bases and J 6 bases, with 23 bases left between them. In the PCR, 60 Vbeta and 13 Jbeta primers were used. The protocol was immunoSEQ multiplex PCR, while the TCRdb copy is restricted to in-frame clones and leaves out a portion. Of 150,000 to 200,000 clones in the sample, over 70% are singletons; the top ten hold over 2.5%. Overall study findings and caveats: Per a later analysis, HLA-associated TCR beta chains showed more clonal expansion than other, equally common TCR beta chains.

Note on this clone: Its antigen is currently unknown.

The chain uses TRBV11-3 and TRBJ2-7, with D possibly TRBD2 on 5 matching bases. This sequence was found in a male donor in good health and CMV-seronegative. The material sequenced was PBMCs. CDR3 in DNA: TGTGCCAGCAGCCCGGCGGCAAGCGGCGGTACTCTCGAGCAGTACTTC. Translated: CASSPAASGGTLEQYF.